Below are 26 T cell receptor beta chains sequenced from a single sample in a study of shared clonotypes between healthy human individuals. The data were produced by immunoSEQ multiplex PCR, yet TCRdb's version contains in-frame clones alone and is incomplete. The sample yields hundreds of thousands of clones, 95% to 97% seen once. Terminally differentiated effector memory CD45RA+ cells were left out of the naive CD8 fraction, which was CD45RO-negative and positively selected for CCR7. The sequenced sample was naive CD8+ T cells sorted from blood. Receptors originate from a woman aged 30 to 39 in good health.

The J gene is TRBJ2-1, the V gene TRBV5-4, with D possibly called TRBD1 or TRBD2 (5 bases each). V lost 4 bases and J 3 bases, leaving 14 bases between the germline ends. Germline CDR1 SGHNT, CDR2 YYREEE (reference sequence). The CDR3 consists of 15 residues. The chain's CDR3 is CASSLRDPLYNEQFF. The CDR3 DNA follows: TGTGCCAGCAGCCTCCGGGACCCCCTCTACAATGAGCAGTTCTTC.

The J gene is TRBJ2-3, the V gene TRBV7-9; no definite D call. Trimming shortened V by 2 bases and J by 0 bases, and 3 bases separated the two germline ends. Germline-derived CDR1 and CDR2 are SEHNR and FQNEAQ (reference sequence). CDR3 size: 13 residues. The CDR3 reads CASSLFSTDTQYF. In nucleotides, the CDR3 is TGTGCCAGCAGCTTATTTAGCACAGATACGCAGTATTTT.

This chain links TRBV29-1 with TRBJ2-3, with TRBD2 matching over 7 bases. Looked up from germline, CDR1 is SQVTM and CDR2 is ANQGSEA. The CDR3 is 15 residues long. The V segment lost 4 bases and the J segment 1 base; nucleotides outside the gene matches: 8. The CDR3 loop is CSVGGGRVGTDTQYF. The CDR3 DNA is TGCAGCGTTGGAGGCGGGAGAGTGGGCACAGATACGCAGTATTTT.

The chain is built from TRBV2 and TRBJ2-3, with 7 bases lining up with TRBD2. Germline V lookup: CDR1 SNHLY, CDR2 FYNNEI. J was trimmed by 3 bases and V by 8 bases; bases with no gene match: 11. The CDR3 has 15 residues. The CDR3 spells CASGPGGVGTDTQYF. CDR3 DNA: TGTGCCAGCGGTCCGGGGGGAGTTGGGACAGATACGCAGTATTTT.

The V gene is TRBV5-4, the J gene TRBJ2-7, with D possibly matching TRBD2 (7 bases). The length of the CDR3 is 14 residues. V was pared by 5 bases and J by 5 bases, with 17 bases between. Germline loops: CDR1 SGHNT, CDR2 YYREEE (reference sequence). CDR3 loop: CASRSWGGRNEQYF. The CDR3 DNA is TGTGCCAGCAGGTCCTGGGGGGGCCGCAACGAGCAGTACTTC.

The J gene is TRBJ2-5, the V gene TRBV19; possibly TRBD2 for D (5 bases). The germline gives CDR1 LNHDA, CDR2 SQIVND (reference sequence). Trimming shortened V by 2 bases and J by 5 bases, and 12 bases separated the two germline ends. The CDR3 sequence is 14 residues long. Written as DNA, the CDR3 is TGTGCCAGTAGTATATTGGAGGTCAGCGAGACCCAGTACTTC. This translates into CASSILEVSETQYF.

The chain has TRBV5-6 and TRBJ2-5, with D possibly TRBD2 on 6 matching bases. The V end lost 2 bases, the J end lost 0 bases, and 14 bases lay between the germline ends. The length of the CDR3 is 16 residues. The germline V gene encodes CDR1 SGHDT and CDR2 YYEEEE. The CDR3: CASSFRLATYQETQYF. CDR3 nucleotide sequence: TGTGCCAGCAGCTTCCGGCTAGCGACTTACCAAGAGACCCAGTACTTC.

This rearrangement joins TRBV2 to TRBJ1-1; 8 positions match TRBD1. The CDR3 is 15 residues long. CDR1 SNHLY and CDR2 FYNNEI come from the germline V gene. After removal of 4 bases from V and 3 bases from J, the junction contained 7 bases not matched to a gene. The CDR3 DNA follows: TGTGCCAGCAGTGTAGCTATGACAGGGGACACTGAAGCTTTCTTT. Translating gives CASSVAMTGDTEAFF.

The chain uses TRBV5-1 and TRBJ2-5; D is possibly TRBD1 (5 bases). Trimming left V 2 bases short and J 5 bases short, with 10 bases between. Germline-derived CDR1 and CDR2 are SGHRS and YFSETQ. The CDR3 loop spans 13 amino acids. The CDR3 spells CASSFRGTETQYF. CDR3 nucleotides: TGCGCCAGCAGCTTTAGGGGAACGGAGACCCAGTACTTC.

The rearrangement uses TRBV10-3 and TRBJ2-2; TRBD2 is a possible D gene (5 bases). Germline CDR1 reads ENHRY; CDR2 reads SYGVKD. CDR3 length: 15 amino acids. Trimming took 6 bases from V and 2 from J, leaving 13 bases between them. CDR3 bases: TGTGCCATCAGGGACTCCAAGATTAACACCGGGGAGCTGTTTTTT. Its protein is CAIRDSKINTGELFF.

The V gene is TRBV6-1, the J gene TRBJ1-4, with D possibly TRBD1 on 5 matching bases. Germline V gives CDR1 MNHNS, CDR2 SASEGT. The CDR3 runs 14 residues. The V end lost 2 bases, the J end lost 6 bases, and 10 bases lay between the germline ends. The CDR3 DNA sequence: TGTGCCAGCAGTGAACTCAGGGAAGATGAAAAACTGTTTTTT. Translation: CASSELREDEKLFF.

V gene TRBV27 combines with J gene TRBJ1-2, with D possibly TRBD1 on 6 matching bases. Trimming stripped 8 bases from V and 4 bases from J, with 17 bases between. Germline V CDR1 and CDR2: MNHEY, SMNVEV (reference sequence). The CDR3 length is 14 residues. CDR3 residues: CASGVGGGGYGYTF. The CDR3 nucleotides are TGTGCCAGCGGGGTGGGTGGGGGCGGCTATGGCTACACCTTC.

V gene TRBV7-9 combines with J gene TRBJ2-7, with 8 bases matching TRBD1. Trimming cost V 5 bases and J 3 bases; bases outside gene matches: 6. The CDR3 runs 14 residues. In germline, CDR1 is SEHNR, CDR2 FQNEAQ (reference sequence). Written as DNA, the CDR3 is TGTGCCAGCAGCCCCCGGGACAGGTTCTACGAGCAGTACTTC. Residues: CASSPRDRFYEQYF.

The chain joins TRBV7-6 to TRBJ2-5; TRBD2 matches at 8 bases. The J call may be mistaken, given a closer DNA end match to TRBJ2-7. Germline lookup yields CDR1 SGHVS and CDR2 FNYEAQ. The CDR3 is made up of 18 amino acids. As DNA, the CDR3 is TGTGCCAGCAGCTTATATGTAGGCGAGCGGGAGTCGCCCTACGAGCAGTACTTC. Its protein is CASSLYVGERESPYEQYF.

The chain uses TRBV25-1 and TRBJ2-5; 10 bases align to TRBD1. Germline V gives CDR1 MGHDK, CDR2 SYGVNS. Unmatched junction bases numbered 5, after V lost 5 bases and J lost 5 bases. CDR3 length: 14 residues. Written as DNA, the CDR3 is TGTGCCAGCAGTCGAGACAGGGGGCCTGAGACCCAGTACTTC. It encodes CASSRDRGPETQYF.

The chain is built from TRBV18 and TRBJ2-7, with 9 bases lining up with TRBD1. Per germline, CDR1 KGHSH and CDR2 LQKENI. The CDR3 contains 17 residues. After removal of 5 bases from V and 1 base from J, the junction contained 12 bases not matched to a gene. CDR3 loop: CASSSSTGQGKSYEQYF. DNA of the CDR3: TGTGCCAGCTCATCATCCACGGGACAGGGAAAGTCCTACGAGCAGTACTTC.

The chain is built from TRBV28 and TRBJ2-7; no definite D call. Trimming took off 6 bases at V and 7 bases at J, with 10 bases between the two ends. The CDR3 loop spans 11 amino acids. Per the germline V gene, CDR1 is MDHEN and CDR2 is SYDVKM. In DNA, the CDR3 is TGTGCCAGCAGGTCCGGGTCGGAGCAGTACTTC. This translates into CASRSGSEQYF.

The chain uses TRBV9 and TRBJ2-2, with TRBD2 identical over 7 bases. This CDR3 comprises 16 residues. The junction had 3 bases not matched to a gene; V was cut back by 1 base and J by 0 bases. Germline V gives CDR1 SGDLS, CDR2 YYNGEE. CDR3 sequence reads: CASSVLADANTGELFF. In DNA form, the CDR3 reads TGTGCCAGCAGCGTACTAGCGGACGCGAACACCGGGGAGCTGTTTTTT.

The rearrangement links TRBV6-5 to TRBJ2-2; no definite D call. This CDR3 spans 14 amino acids. Germline V gene lookup returns CDR1 MNHEY and CDR2 SVGAGI. The V and J ends lost 2 bases and 6 bases respectively, with 10 bases between them. The CDR3 DNA reads TGTGCCAGCAGTTACCTGACTCTTTCCGGGGAGCTGTTTTTT. Amino acid sequence: CASSYLTLSGELFF.

The rearrangement joins TRBV7-6 to TRBJ2-3; 7 nucleotides line up with TRBD2. Germline CDR1 reads SGHVS; CDR2 reads FNYEAQ. After removal of 5 bases from V and 1 base from J, the junction contained 3 bases not matched to a gene. The CDR3 is made up of 14 amino acids. Here the CDR3 reads CASSKGGGTDTQYF. DNA of the CDR3: TGTGCCAGCAGCAAGGGAGGGGGCACAGATACGCAGTATTTT. The full variable domain, with the rest looked up from reference TRBV7-6 and TRBJ2-3, is GAGVSQSPRYKVTKRGQDVALRCDPISGHVSLYWYRQALGQGPEFLTYFNYEAQQDKSGLPNDRFSAERPEGSISTLTIQRTEQRDSAMYRCASSKGGGTDTQYFGPGTRLTVL.

The chain couples TRBV19 to TRBJ2-1; D may be TRBD1 (6 bases). CDR3 length: 13 residues. Trimming removed 8 bases from V and 4 bases from J, with 12 bases in between. Germline CDR1 LNHDA, CDR2 SQIVND (reference sequence). The CDR3, as DNA: TGTGCCAGTTCCCAACAGGGATACAATGAGCAGTTCTTC. Protein product: CASSQQGYNEQFF.

The chain carries TRBV7-9 and TRBJ2-2, with 16 bases identical to TRBD2. Germline CDR1 reads SEHNR; CDR2 reads FQNEAQ (reference sequence). V lost 4 bases, J lost 5 bases, and 10 bases stayed unmatched. CDR3 length: 19 amino acids. CDR3 protein: CASSSPGLAGGPSTGELFF. The CDR3 DNA sequence: TGTGCCAGCAGCTCCCCGGGACTAGCGGGAGGGCCCTCGACCGGGGAGCTGTTTTTT.

This chain joins TRBV5-6 and TRBJ2-7; D is possibly TRBD2 (6 bases). V was trimmed by 6 bases and J by 4 bases, leaving 8 bases between them. The length of the CDR3 is 11 residues. Germline CDR1 is SGHDT and CDR2 is YYEEEE. CDR3 sequence reads: CASTRGYEQYF. CDR3 in DNA: TGTGCCAGCACCCGGGGGTACGAGCAGTACTTC.

J is TRBJ2-5 and V is TRBV6-5, with D possibly being TRBD2 (6 bases). The tail of the sequence fits TRBJ2-7 better, so the J call may be wrong. Germline values: CDR1 MNHEY, CDR2 SVGAGI. The CDR3 is 14 residues long. DNA for the CDR3: TGTGCCAGCAATAATGGAGGGGAGTTCCACGAGCAGTACTTC. Encoded protein: CASNNGGEFHEQYF.

This sequence joins TRBV27 and TRBJ2-3, with D unclear. This CDR3 region has 14 residues. The germline V gene has CDR1 MNHEY and CDR2 SMNVEV (reference sequence). Trimming removed 2 bases at V and 5 bases at J, with 11 bases between. CDR3 sequence reads: CASSLGVFIDTQYF. CDR3 coding DNA: TGTGCCAGCAGTTTAGGGGTCTTCATAGATACGCAGTATTTT.

The chain employs TRBV5-8 and TRBJ2-3; D unresolved. The germline CDR1 and CDR2 sequences are SGHTS and YDEGEE. With 0 bases removed from V and 5 bases from J, the gap between germline ends came to 4 bases. The CDR3 has 12 residues. The CDR3 bases are TGTGCCAGCAGCTTGGCAGTAGATACGCAGTATTTT. Translating it yields CASSLAVDTQYF.